This TCR beta chain is from a study of technical replicates of blood from a handful of donors. Repertoires were generated with immunoSEQ multiplex PCR, while TCRdb's copy carries only in-frame clones and drops some. The repertoire consists of tens of thousands of clones, with about 95% occurring once and the leading ten covering roughly 0.24%. The J segment lost 3 bases and the V segment lost 2 bases, leaving 5 bases of the junction unmatched. The CDR3 spans 15 residues. Germline values: CDR1 LNHDA, CDR2 SQIVND (reference sequence). The rearrangement joins TRBV19 to TRBJ2-7; 9 nucleotides line up with TRBD2. This clonotype was obtained from a human donor in good health. What was sequenced was T cells isolated from PBMCs. The DNA of the CDR3 is TGTGCCAGTAGTATAACCATAGCGGGAGACTACGAGCAGTACTTC. Residues: CASSITIAGDYEQYF.